What follows are 24 T cell receptor beta chains derived from one specimen sequenced in a study of blood T cells in healthy people across ages. A J-beta primer mix and a sample-barcoded 5' primer were used in a second PCR of about 7 to 11 cycles. TCRdb passed the 5' RACE reads through MiXCR, listing each CDR3 protein once. Here the sample spans about 1.1 million distinct CDR3 sequences, less than 45% being singletons. Sample: blood. All receptors derive from a man younger than 35 in good health.

The chain couples TRBV6-2 or TRBV6-3 to TRBJ2-1; 9 bases are a match to TRBD2. Germline trimming cut 6 bases from V and 6 bases from J; bases unmatched to any gene: 3. The CDR3 runs to 13 residues. CDR1 is MNHEY, CDR2 SVGEGT, per germline. The CDR3 bases are TGTGCCAGCAGACGGACTAGCGTCAATGAGCAGTTCTTC. Translation gives CASRRTSVNEQFF.

The CDR3 coding sequence is TGCAGTGCTAGAGATGGCGGGGGACCCTCCTACGAGCAGTACTTC. This sequence encodes CSARDGGGPSYEQYF. This chain joins TRBV20-1 and TRBJ2-7, with 7 bases aligning to TRBD2. V gave up 0 bases and J gave up 0 bases; unmatched junction bases: 5. The CDR3 covers 15 residues. CDR1 and CDR2 from the germline V gene are DFQATT and SNEGSKA (reference sequence).

The chain carries TRBV9 and TRBJ2-3; D perhaps matches TRBD2 (6 bases). CDR1 is SGDLS, CDR2 YYNGEE, per germline. The CDR3 runs 16 residues. Trimming took 4 bases from V and 5 from J, leaving 20 bases between them. CDR3 DNA sequence: TGTGCCAGCAGCACCGAGCGCCGGGGGTACGGAGATACGCAGTATTTT. This encodes CASSTERRGYGDTQYF.

This chain links TRBV4-1 with TRBJ2-3; D is unclear. This CDR3 spans 16 amino acids. V lost 0 bases and J lost 0, with 10 bases in between. Per germline, CDR1 MGHRA and CDR2 YSYEKL. The CDR3 sequence is CASSQEFTASTDTQYF. CDR3 nucleotides: TGCGCCAGCAGCCAAGAGTTCACTGCTAGCACAGATACGCAGTATTTT.

This chain joins TRBV14 and TRBJ1-2; D may be TRBD1 (6 bases). In germline, CDR1 is SGHDN, CDR2 FVKESK. Trimming removed 1 base from V and 10 bases from J, with 16 bases in between. CDR3 length: 14 amino acids. This CDR3 reads CASSQVGGLLPYTF. In DNA, the CDR3 is TGTGCCAGCAGCCAAGTTGGGGGGCTGCTTCCCTACACCTTC.

The chain combines TRBV27 with TRBJ1-1, with D unresolved. CDR1 MNHEY and CDR2 SMNVEV come from the germline V gene (reference sequence). The CDR3 length is 13 residues. Deletions cut 1 base from V and 3 bases from J, with 6 bases between. This chain's CDR3 is CASSLCHHTEAFF. CDR3 in DNA: TGTGCCAGCAGTTTATGTCACCACACTGAAGCTTTCTTT.

This chain joins TRBV27 and TRBJ1-1; D is undetermined. V was cut by 2 bases and J by 10 bases, with 14 bases left in between. This CDR3 is 13 amino acids long. Germline V gene sequence: CDR1 MNHEY, CDR2 SMNVEV (reference sequence). CDR3 in amino acids: CASSLGPAAGAFF. The CDR3, as DNA: TGTGCCAGCAGTTTAGGTCCGGCCGCCGGAGCTTTCTTT.

In regard to this clonotype: A much bigger clone sits one base away, suggesting this may be a read error. The chain employs TRBV15 and TRBJ2-1; 8 positions match TRBD1. CDR1 and CDR2 from the germline V gene are LNHNV and YYDKDF (reference sequence). The CDR3 extends over 14 amino acids. DNA for the CDR3: TGTGCCACCAAAGACAGGGGACTTTACAATGGGCAGTTCTTC. Its translation is CATKDRGLYNGQFF.

Worth noting for this clonotype: At one end, the junction sequence differs from germline, possibly due to a read error. The genes are TRBV6-6 and TRBJ1-2; possibly TRBD1 for D (5 bases). Germline V CDR1 and CDR2: MNHNY, SVGAGI (reference sequence). CDR3 size: 15 residues. The CDR3 is CASSYREGLGYGYTF. The CDR3 DNA follows: TGTGCCAGCAGTTACAGAGAGGGGTTGGGGTATGGTTACACCTTC.

This clonotype appeared a few times. V gene TRBV20-1 combines with J gene TRBJ1-1; 7 bases agree with TRBD1. Per the germline V gene, CDR1 is DFQATT and CDR2 is SNEGSKA (reference sequence). This CDR3 is 13 amino acids long. The V gene end was trimmed by 4 bases and the J gene end by 3 bases; junction bases not matched to a gene: 5. The DNA for the CDR3 is TGCAGTGCTAAGGGCAGGGGGGACACTGAAGCTTTCTTT. Translation: CSAKGRGDTEAFF.

The chain links TRBV6-5 to TRBJ2-4; weak D call: TRBD2 (5 bases). Germline V CDR1 and CDR2: MNHEY, SVGAGI. V was pared by 0 bases and J by 1 base, with 10 bases between. The CDR3 consists of 16 residues. In nucleotides, the CDR3 is TGTGCCAGCAGTTACTCGGGAGTTGGGGCCAAAAACATTCAGTACTTC. Translated: CASSYSGVGAKNIQYF.

There are a few counts of this clonotype. The chain joins TRBV15 to TRBJ1-4; D is ambiguous. The V and J ends lost 7 bases and 6 bases respectively, with 18 bases between them. Germline assignment: CDR1 LNHNV and CDR2 YYDKDF (reference sequence). The CDR3 is 15 residues long. The CDR3 loop is CATNRKRADDEKLFF. The CDR3 bases are TGTGCCACCAATCGAAAGAGGGCGGACGATGAAAAACTGTTTTTT.

The J gene is TRBJ1-1, the V gene TRBV7-6; a possible D gene is TRBD1 (5 bases). Germline lookup yields CDR1 SGHVS and CDR2 FNYEAQ. The CDR3 is 13 amino acids. Trimming left V 3 bases short and J 3 bases short, with 8 bases between. CDR3 in DNA: TGTGCCAGCAGCTTCTGGGGGGACACTGAAGCTTTCTTT. Translation gives CASSFWGDTEAFF.

This clonotype was recorded a few times. The chain carries TRBV7-3 and TRBJ2-1, with 13 nucleotides matching TRBD2. The germline V gene has CDR1 SGHTA and CDR2 FQGTGA. There are 15 residues in the CDR3. V lost 3 bases and J lost 11; bases outside the gene matches: 7. DNA for the CDR3: TGTGCCAGCAGCTTTACTAGCGGGGGGGCCGGTCAGCAGTTCTTC. This gives the protein CASSFTSGGAGQQFF. Filled out from reference TRBV7-3 and TRBJ2-1, the complete variable domain reads GAGVSQTPSNKVTEKGKYVELRCDPISGHTALYWYRQSLGQGPEFLIYFQGTGAADDSGLPNDRFFAVRPEGSVSTLKIQRTERGDSAVYLCASSFTSGGAGQQFFGPGTRLTVL.

The J gene is TRBJ2-7, the V gene TRBV9; the match to TRBD2 covers 10 bases. The CDR3 runs to 19 residues. Germline CDR1 reads SGDLS; CDR2 reads YYNGEE. With V trimmed by 4 bases and J by 0 bases, 16 bases remained unmatched. The CDR3 bases are TGTGCCAGCAGCCCCCGAGCGGGGGGGTGGTCAGGTTTCTCCTACGAGCAGTACTTC. This sequence encodes CASSPRAGGWSGFSYEQYF.

This clonotype was counted between two and nine times. V usage is TRBV7-2 and J usage is TRBJ1-2; D is ambiguous. This CDR3 has 14 residues. The V gene's germline CDR1 is SGHTA and CDR2 FQGNSA. V lost 1 base and J lost 4, with 10 bases in between. The CDR3 sequence is CASSLEFTSYGYTF. CDR3 coding DNA: TGTGCCAGCAGCTTAGAGTTTACTTCCTATGGCTACACCTTC.

The chain combines TRBV25-1 with TRBJ2-1; D is unclear. The CDR3 is made up of 15 amino acids. Trimming left V 3 bases short and J 0 bases short, with 9 bases between. Germline lookup yields CDR1 MGHDK and CDR2 SYGVNS. The CDR3 bases are TGTGCCAGCAGTGATGTACAGAGCTCCTACAATGAGCAGTTCTTC. Its translation is CASSDVQSSYNEQFF.

The chain uses TRBV7-2 and TRBJ2-3; tentative D call: TRBD2 (6 bases). This CDR3 is built from 15 residues. The V end was cut by 2 bases, the J end by 5 bases, with 14 bases between. Germline-derived CDR1 and CDR2 are SGHTA and FQGNSA. The CDR3 coding sequence is TGTGCCAGCAGCTTAAACGGGGCGGAGGGAGATACGCAGTATTTT. Amino acid sequence: CASSLNGAEGDTQYF.

This clonotype was counted between two and nine times. The rearrangement links TRBV25-1 to TRBJ2-7, with D possibly matching TRBD1 (5 bases). Trimming cost V 5 bases and J 4 bases, with 15 bases left between them. Germline V gene sequence: CDR1 MGHDK, CDR2 SYGVNS. The length of the CDR3 is 14 residues. CDR3 sequence: CASSLGRLEYEQYF. The CDR3 coding sequence is TGTGCCAGCAGTCTGGGGCGATTGGAGTACGAGCAGTACTTC.

This clonotype has at least ten counts. V gene TRBV4-1 combines with J gene TRBJ2-1, with a tentative D call TRBD1 (6 bases). Between the trimmed V and J ends, which lost 0 bases and 10 bases, there was a span of 7 bases. Germline V gene sequence: CDR1 MGHRA, CDR2 YSYEKL. The CDR3 runs 12 residues. Written as DNA, the CDR3 is TGCGCCAGCAGCCAAGATGGGACAGAGCAGTTCTTC. This encodes CASSQDGTEQFF.

The V and J genes are TRBV6-6 and TRBJ1-5; D not resolved. V was trimmed by 8 bases and J by 1 base, leaving 9 bases between them. The CDR3 is made up of 13 amino acids. Germline assignment: CDR1 MNHNY and CDR2 SVGAGI (reference sequence). CDR3 nucleotide sequence: TGTGCCAGCCAAAGACACAGCAATCAGCCCCAGCATTTT. Translation: CASQRHSNQPQHF.

This clonotype was seen at least ten times. V is TRBV2 and J is TRBJ2-7, with 8 bases identical to TRBD2. This CDR3 contains 16 residues. Looked up from germline, CDR1 is SNHLY and CDR2 is FYNNEI. The J segment lost 5 bases and the V segment lost 6 bases, leaving 15 bases of the junction unmatched. The CDR3 is CASRANVRGGSNEQYF. The DNA of the CDR3 is TGTGCCAGCAGGGCGAACGTCCGGGGGGGTTCAAACGAGCAGTACTTC.

This clonotype came up a few times. V usage is TRBV20-1 and J usage is TRBJ2-5; D uncertain. CDR1 is DFQATT and CDR2 is SNEGSKA in the germline V gene (reference sequence). CDR3 size: 14 residues. V was shortened by 0 bases and J by 5 bases, with 13 bases between the two germline ends. The CDR3 sequence: CSARDYKQLETQYF. The CDR3 DNA is TGCAGTGCTAGAGATTACAAGCAGTTGGAGACCCAGTACTTC.

This clonotype was seen a few times. The chain combines TRBV9 with TRBJ2-5, with unresolved D. The V gene lost 0 bases and the J gene lost 2 bases, with 5 bases spanning the gap. This CDR3 is 13 amino acids long. In germline, CDR1 is SGDLS, CDR2 YYNGEE. CDR3 nucleotide sequence: TGTGCCAGCAGCGTAGACACTCAAGAGACCCAGTACTTC. Amino acid sequence: CASSVDTQETQYF.